A selection of T cell receptor beta chains follows, all from one sample in a study of blood T cell repertoires in COVID-19. The repertoire was sequenced with immunoSEQ multiplex PCR; TCRdb's copy has only in-frame clones and lacks some. The table lists approximately 60,000 clones, approximately 80% of them singletons. Input material: peripheral blood. The source of these receptors is an elderly woman with active or convalescent COVID-19. The CDR3 runs from the conserved cysteine through the conserved F or W. Fields, in order: clone size, D gene, J gene, V gene, CDR3 DNA, CDR3 protein. D genes are given only for firm matches. Some rows mark clone size as missing; the rest say once, few, many or name a class of expanded clone.

NA,TRBD1,TRBJ1-1,TRBV19,TGTGCCAGTAGTGTTGACAGGGGGCGACGAGCTTTCTTT,CASSVDRGRRAFF
NA,NA,TRBJ2-4,TRBV4-2,TGTGCCAGCAGCCAAGTCGCCGGAGGGGACCGAACCAAAAACATTCAGTACTTC,CASSQVAGGDRTKNIQYF
NA,NA,TRBJ2-2,TRBV18,TGTGCCAGCTCACCGGCGGGGGCCGACACCGGGGAGCTGTTTTTT,CASSPAGADTGELFF
NA,TRBD1,TRBJ1-1,TRBV5-1,TGCGCCAGCAGCCGCCGGGACAGGGAGGGGAGGAACACTGAAGCTTTCTTT,CASSRRDREGRNTEAFF
NA,NA,TRBJ1-4,TRBV11-3,TGTGCCAGCAGCTTCGTCGGGTTGGGTGAAAAACTGTTTTTT,CASSFVGLGEKLFF
NA,NA,TRBJ1-1,TRBV5-4,TGTGCCAGCAGCCGCACTCAGGGAACTGAAGCTTTCTTT,CASSRTQGTEAFF
NA,NA,TRBJ1-1,TRBV5-1,TGCGCCAGCAGCTTGGGACAGCACTTGAACACTGAAGCTTTCTTT,CASSLGQHLNTEAFF
NA,TRBD1,TRBJ2-7,TRBV30,TGTGCCTCGAAAAGACAGGGGCCTTTCGAGCAGTACTTC,CASKRQGPFEQYF
NA,TRBD1,TRBJ2-7,TRBV6-6,TGTGCCAGCAGTTTCGGGACAGGGTCTTACTACGAGCAGTACTTC,CASSFGTGSYYEQYF
NA,TRBD1,TRBJ1-4,TRBV29-1,TGCAGCGTTGAAGATTCAGGACAGGGTGAAAAACTGTTTTTT,CSVEDSGQGEKLFF
NA,NA,TRBJ2-7,TRBV4-1,TGCGCCAGCAGCCAAGATGAAGGTTTGGGAGCCGGACGGTACGAGCAGTACTTC,CASSQDEGLGAGRYEQYF
NA,NA,TRBJ1-2,TRBV5-1,TGCGCCAGCACATACGGGCAGGGTAACTATGGCTACACCTTC,CASTYGQGNYGYTF
NA,TRBD2,TRBJ2-7,TRBV11-2,TGTGCCAGCAGCTCAGGGCTGGCAGGGAGGACTAGCGGGACGGACGAGCAGTACTTC,CASSSGLAGRTSGTDEQYF
NA,TRBD1,TRBJ2-1,TRBV13,TGTGCCAGCACCCGCAACAGGGGGGTGCAGTTCTTC,CASTRNRGVQFF
NA,NA,TRBJ1-5,TRBV19,TGTGCCAGTAGTATTACACTCCAAGAGCAGGACAATCAGCCCCAGCATTTT,CASSITLQEQDNQPQHF
once,NA,TRBJ2-5,TRBV9,TGTGCCAGCAGCGTAGATGAGACTCAAGAGACCCAGTACTTC,CASSVDETQETQYF
NA,NA,TRBJ1-6,TRBV28,TGTGCCAGCGGGGGGTCGGGTAATTCACCCCTCCACTTT,CASGGSGNSPLHF
NA,TRBD1,TRBJ1-5,TRBV5-6,TGTGCCAGCAGCTTGTATGGACAGGGTAGGAACCAGCCCCAGCATTTT,CASSLYGQGRNQPQHF
NA,TRBD1,TRBJ1-3,TRBV19,TGTGCCAGTAGTATCGACAGGGGGCCCAGAAACACCATATATTTT,CASSIDRGPRNTIYF
NA,NA,TRBJ1-2,TRBV7-8,TGTGCCAGCAGCTTAGAAGGCAGGCACTATGGCTACACCTTC,CASSLEGRHYGYTF
NA,TRBD1,TRBJ1-2,TRBV5-1,TGCGCCAGCAGCCCGACAGGGCATGGCTACACCTTC,CASSPTGHGYTF
few,TRBD1,TRBJ1-1,TRBV5-1,TGCGCCAGCAGCTTGGGGGCAGGGGGCTTCATGAACACTGAAGCTTTCTTT,CASSLGAGGFMNTEAFF
NA,TRBD1,TRBJ1-5,TRBV12-5,TGTGCTAGTGGTTTGGTACATGGGACAGGGGATCCTTATAGCAATCAGCCCCAGCATTTT,CASGLVHGTGDPYSNQPQHF
few,NA,TRBJ1-4,TRBV2,TGTGCCAGCAGTGGGACTTGGGCTAATGAAAAACTGTTTTTT,CASSGTWANEKLFF
once,NA,TRBJ2-1,TRBV11-2,TGTGCCAGCAGCCTGGCGGGGTTGCCTTCCTGGGAGCAGTTCTTC,CASSLAGLPSWEQFF
many,TRBD1,TRBJ2-2,TRBV15,TGTGCCACCAGCAGACCTGGACAGGGTGAACTTGCCGGGGAGCTGTTTTTT,CATSRPGQGELAGELFF
NA,NA,TRBJ1-1,TRBV6-5,TGTGCCAGCAAAGTGAGCTTGCAAGGGGCGTACGAAGCTTTCTTT,CASKVSLQGAYEAFF
many,NA,TRBJ1-1,TRBV6-5,TGTGCCAGCACCTCAAGAGGAATCTCCACTGAAGCTTTCTTT,CASTSRGISTEAFF
NA,NA,TRBJ2-5,TRBV7-3,TGTGCCAGCAGCTTCAGTGCAGAAGAGACCCAGTACTTC,CASSFSAEETQYF
few,TRBD1,TRBJ2-2,TRBV7-9,TGTGCCAGCAGTCCCGGGACAGGGGACACCGGGGAGCTGTTTTTT,CASSPGTGDTGELFF
NA,NA,TRBJ1-3,TRBV25-1,TGTGCCAGCAGTGAGCTAACTGGGAGCGGAAACACCATATATTTT,CASSELTGSGNTIYF
NA,TRBD1,TRBJ2-1,TRBV2,TGTGCCAGCAGGGGGGACAGGGCTCTCTACAATGAGCAGTTCTTC,CASRGDRALYNEQFF
NA,NA,TRBJ2-7,TRBV4-2,TGTGCCAGCAGCCAAGGGCAGGGGACCTACGAGCAGTACTTC,CASSQGQGTYEQYF
NA,NA,TRBJ1-5,TRBV5-5,TGTGCCAGCAGCGCGAATTTGCGGGGAGGTCAGCCCCAGCATTTT,CASSANLRGGQPQHF
NA,TRBD2,TRBJ2-7,TRBV6-2/TRBV6-3,TGTGCCAGCAGTTACGCTAGCGGGGGATTGGAGCAGTACTTC,CASSYASGGLEQYF
NA,TRBD1,TRBJ1-2,TRBV15,TGTGCCACCAGCGGACAGGGATACGAAGGCTACACCTTC,CATSGQGYEGYTF
NA,TRBD2,TRBJ2-1,TRBV7-2,TGTGCCAGCAGCGGCCGGGGGGGGTTTTACAATGAGCAGTTCTTC,CASSGRGGFYNEQFF
few,NA,TRBJ1-2,TRBV10-3,TGTGCCATCAGTGCTGGGGGCTCTAACTATGGCTACACCTTC,CAISAGGSNYGYTF
NA,NA,TRBJ1-1,TRBV19,TGTGCCAGTAGTATGTTAGGGGCCGGCACTGAAGCTTTCTTT,CASSMLGAGTEAFF
NA,NA,TRBJ1-1,TRBV25-1,TGTGCCAGTAGACGGGGGGCGACTCCCGAAGCTTTCTTT,CASRRGATPEAFF
many,TRBD1,TRBJ1-5,TRBV3-1/TRBV3-2,TGTGCCAGCAGCCAAGATTTAGGGGGCTATCAGCCCCAGCATTTT,CASSQDLGGYQPQHF
once,TRBD1,TRBJ1-6,TRBV19,TGTGCCAGTAGTCTCCAAACAGGGGCTGAGCCACCCCTCCACTTT,CASSLQTGAEPPLHF
NA,NA,TRBJ2-1,TRBV5-5,TGTGCCAGCAGCTTTCACCAGACTGTCTACAATGAGCAGTTCTTC,CASSFHQTVYNEQFF
NA,NA,TRBJ2-6,TRBV6-1,TGTGCCAGCAGTGAAGCCGCCATTCGAGTGACTGGGGCCAACGTCCTGACTTTC,CASSEAAIRVTGANVLTF
few,TRBD1,TRBJ2-5,TRBV4-2,TGTGCCAGCAGCCAAAAGACAGGGAATCGGGAGACCCAGTACTTC,CASSQKTGNRETQYF
NA,TRBD1,TRBJ1-4,TRBV5-5,TGTGCCAGCAGCTCGGGACAGCTTAATGAAAAACTGTTTTTT,CASSSGQLNEKLFF
NA,NA,TRBJ2-5,TRBV15,TGTGCCACCAGCAGAGACAGGGAGACCCAGTACTTC,CATSRDRETQYF
NA,NA,TRBJ1-1,TRBV7-3,TGTGCCAGCAGCTCCGAGGGTTCGAGTAAAGCTTTCTTT,CASSSEGSSKAFF
NA,NA,TRBJ1-6,TRBV6-7,TGTGCCAGCAGTTTACAGGGTGTGTGCGCACCCCTCCACTTT,CASSLQGVCAPLHF
NA,TRBD2,TRBJ2-7,TRBV5-1,TGCGCCAGCAGCCTCCTTACTAGCGGGGGCCTTTCCTCCTACGAGCAGTACTTC,CASSLLTSGGLSSYEQYF
NA,TRBD1,TRBJ1-1,TRBV12-3/TRBV12-4,TGTGCCAGCAGTCCCCGGGACAGGGGTGTTGCTTTCTTT,CASSPRDRGVAFF
NA,TRBD1,TRBJ1-1,TRBV4-1,TGCGCCAGCAGCCAAGCCGGGACAGGGGCAGAAGCTTTCTTT,CASSQAGTGAEAFF
few,NA,TRBJ1-2,TRBV19,TGTGCCAGTAGTATAGGTCGTTTCTATGGCTACACCTTC,CASSIGRFYGYTF
few,TRBD2,TRBJ2-7,TRBV11-2,TGTGCCAGCAGCTTAGATCGGACTAGCGGGGGCAACGAGCAGTACTTC,CASSLDRTSGGNEQYF
NA,NA,TRBJ2-5,TRBV18,TGTGCCAGCTCACCGCCCGGGACACCCAAAGAGACCCAGTACTTC,CASSPPGTPKETQYF